This TCR beta chain emerged from a study of T cells in Graves' hyperthyroidism and ophthalmopathy. Study-wide findings and caveats: Ophthalmopathy was separated from stable hyperthyroidism by a 13 V-J model.

Amplification yielded TCR beta CDR3 regions, with RNA transcripts as the source. Researchers ran a first-round RT-PCR on the TCR CDR3 using the HTBI primer set. TCRdb fed the multiplex PCR reads into MiXCR, producing one record per CDR3 protein. Altogether about 610,000 distinct CDR3 sequences are present, approximately 14% being singletons, with the ten largest covering about 3.9%. This clonotype has ten or more counts. Its antigen is unidentified. Germline CDR1 SGHRS, CDR2 YFSETQ. Trimming at V came to 4 bases and at J to 6 bases, leaving 6 bases not matched to a gene. The CDR3 runs to 13 residues. Each person with ophthalmopathy scored at least 3 on the Clinical Activity Score, reached NOSPECS grade 4 or higher, and had been ill under 3 months.

This receptor was taken from a woman aged 40 to 55 with Graves' ophthalmopathy. Sequencing used blood. The chain employs TRBV5-1 and TRBJ2-7, with 8 bases that match TRBD1. CDR3 nucleotides: TGCGCCAGCAGCCAGGGGGCTTTAGGCGAGCAGTACTTC. Amino acids: CASSQGALGEQYF.